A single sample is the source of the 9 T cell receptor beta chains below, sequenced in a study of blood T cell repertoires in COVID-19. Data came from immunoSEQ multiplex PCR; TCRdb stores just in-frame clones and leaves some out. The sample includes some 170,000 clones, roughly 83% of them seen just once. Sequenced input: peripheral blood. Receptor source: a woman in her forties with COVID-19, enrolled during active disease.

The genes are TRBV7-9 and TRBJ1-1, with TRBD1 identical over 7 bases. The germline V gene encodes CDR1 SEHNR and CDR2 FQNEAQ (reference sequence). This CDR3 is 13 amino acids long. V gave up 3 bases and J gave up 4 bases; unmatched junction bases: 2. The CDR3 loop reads CASSLTGSTEAFF. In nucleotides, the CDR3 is TGTGCCAGCAGCTTGACAGGGAGCACTGAAGCTTTCTTT.

The CDR3 spells CASSGTSGSHAYEQYF. Here the CDR3 DNA reads TGTGCCAGCAGTGGGACTAGCGGGAGTCATGCCTACGAGCAGTACTTC. This chain joins TRBV7-8 and TRBJ2-7, with TRBD2 matching 14 bases. CDR3 length: 16 amino acids. The V and J ends lost 6 bases and 2 bases, in that order; junction bases with no gene match: 6. CDR1 and CDR2 from the germline V gene are SGHVS and FQNEAQ. Full variable domain (rest looked up from reference TRBV7-8 and TRBJ2-7): GAGVSQSPRYKVAKRGQDVALRCDPISGHVSLFWYQQALGQGPEFLTYFQNEAQLDKSGLPSDRFFAERPEGSVSTLKIQRTQQEDSAVYLCASSGTSGSHAYEQYFGPGTRLTVT.

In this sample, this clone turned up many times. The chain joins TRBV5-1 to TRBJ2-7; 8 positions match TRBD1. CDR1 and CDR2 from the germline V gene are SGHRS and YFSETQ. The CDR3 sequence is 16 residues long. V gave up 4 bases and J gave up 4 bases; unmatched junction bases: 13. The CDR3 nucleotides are TGCGCCAGCAGCGCGGGTCCCCAGGGGGCTTTATACGAGCAGTACTTC. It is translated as CASSAGPQGALYEQYF.

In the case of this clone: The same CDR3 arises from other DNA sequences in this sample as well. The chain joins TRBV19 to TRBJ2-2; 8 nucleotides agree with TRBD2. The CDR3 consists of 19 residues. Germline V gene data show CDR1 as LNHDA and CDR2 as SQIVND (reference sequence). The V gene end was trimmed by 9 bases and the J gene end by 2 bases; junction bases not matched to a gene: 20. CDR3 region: CASRSLLREVNSNTGELFF. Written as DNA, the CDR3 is TGTGCCAGCCGGAGTCTATTGCGGGAGGTGAATTCAAACACCGGGGAGCTGTTTTTT.

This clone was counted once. For the CDR3, the DNA is TGCGCCAGCAGCCAAGGCGGGACAGGGGCCATCTATGGCTACACCTTC. Translating gives CASSQGGTGAIYGYTF. The chain links TRBV4-1 to TRBJ1-2, with 10 nucleotides matching TRBD1. The CDR3 runs 16 residues. Trimming removed 1 base from V and 4 bases from J; junction bases left unmatched: 6. CDR1 and CDR2 from the germline V gene are MGHRA and YSYEKL.

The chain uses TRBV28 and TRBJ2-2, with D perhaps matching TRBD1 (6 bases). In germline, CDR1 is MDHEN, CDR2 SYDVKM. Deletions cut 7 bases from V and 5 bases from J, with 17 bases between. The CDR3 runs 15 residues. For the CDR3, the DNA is TGTGCCAGCACCCAAACCGGGACACAGACCGGGGAGCTGTTTTTT. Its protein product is CASTQTGTQTGELFF.

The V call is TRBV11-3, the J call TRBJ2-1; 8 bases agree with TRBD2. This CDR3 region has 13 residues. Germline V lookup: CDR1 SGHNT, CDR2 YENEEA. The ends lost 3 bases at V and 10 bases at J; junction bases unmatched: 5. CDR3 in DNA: TGTGCCAGCAGCTTTAGCGGGGTAGGAGAGCAGTTCTTC. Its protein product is CASSFSGVGEQFF.

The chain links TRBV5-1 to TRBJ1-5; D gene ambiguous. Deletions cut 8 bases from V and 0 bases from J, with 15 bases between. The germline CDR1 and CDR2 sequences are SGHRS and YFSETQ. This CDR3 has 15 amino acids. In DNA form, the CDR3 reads TGCGCCAGTAAAGAATACATCGATAGCAATCAGCCCCAGCATTTT. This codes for CASKEYIDSNQPQHF.

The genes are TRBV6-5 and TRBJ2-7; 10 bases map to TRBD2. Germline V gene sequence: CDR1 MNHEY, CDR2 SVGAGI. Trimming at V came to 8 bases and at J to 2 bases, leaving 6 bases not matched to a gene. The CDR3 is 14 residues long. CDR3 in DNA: TGTGCCAGCCGAATAGCGGGAGGACCCTACGAGCAGTACTTC. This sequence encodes CASRIAGGPYEQYF.